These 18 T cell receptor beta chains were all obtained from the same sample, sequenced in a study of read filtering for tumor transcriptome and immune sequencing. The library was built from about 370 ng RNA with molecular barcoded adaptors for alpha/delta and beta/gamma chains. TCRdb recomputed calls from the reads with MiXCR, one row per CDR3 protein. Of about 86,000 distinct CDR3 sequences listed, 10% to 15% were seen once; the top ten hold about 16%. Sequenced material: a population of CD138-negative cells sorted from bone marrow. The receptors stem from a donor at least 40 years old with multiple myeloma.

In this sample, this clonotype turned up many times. The CDR3 is CSVDPGLNTEAFF. Written as DNA, the CDR3 is TGCAGCGTTGATCCGGGATTGAACACTGAAGCTTTCTTT. The chain links TRBV29-1 to TRBJ1-1; D unclear. Germline CDR1 and CDR2: SQVTM and ANQGSEA. This CDR3 comprises 13 residues. V was clipped by 3 bases and J by 0 bases, with 8 bases between them.

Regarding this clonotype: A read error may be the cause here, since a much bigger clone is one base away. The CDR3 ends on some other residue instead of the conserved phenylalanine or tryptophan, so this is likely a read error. Here the CDR3 DNA reads TGTGCCAGCAGCCCGCCAGGCGGGGACGACACTGAAGCTTTCCTT. Its translation: CASSPPGGDDTEAFL. This chain links TRBV3-1 with TRBJ1-1; the D gene is possibly TRBD1 (5 bases). The V and J ends lost 4 bases and 3 bases respectively, with 15 bases between them. This CDR3 is built from 15 residues. The germline V gene has CDR1 LGHDT and CDR2 YNNKEL (reference sequence).

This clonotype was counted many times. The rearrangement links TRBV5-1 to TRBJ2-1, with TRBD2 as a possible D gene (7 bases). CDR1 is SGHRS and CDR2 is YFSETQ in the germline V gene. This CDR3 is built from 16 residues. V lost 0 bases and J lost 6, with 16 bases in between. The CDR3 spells CASSLAGAGASNEQFF. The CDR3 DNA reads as TGCGCCAGCAGCTTGGCGGGGGCGGGGGCCTCCAATGAGCAGTTCTTC.

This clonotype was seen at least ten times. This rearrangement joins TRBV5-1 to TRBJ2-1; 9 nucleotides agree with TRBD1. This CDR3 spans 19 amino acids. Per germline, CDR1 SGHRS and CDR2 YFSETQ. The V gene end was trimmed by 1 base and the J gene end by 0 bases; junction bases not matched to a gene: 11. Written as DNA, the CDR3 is TGCGCCAGCAGCTTGACCGGGACAGGGTATCGGGGCTCCTACAATGAGCAGTTCTTC. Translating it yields CASSLTGTGYRGSYNEQFF.

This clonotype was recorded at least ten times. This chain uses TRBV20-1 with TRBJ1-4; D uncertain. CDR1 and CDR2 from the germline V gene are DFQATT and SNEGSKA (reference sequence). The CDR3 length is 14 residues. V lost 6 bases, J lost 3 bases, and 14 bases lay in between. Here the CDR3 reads CSAPDGLANEKLFF. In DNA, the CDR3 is TGCAGTGCACCAGATGGGTTGGCTAATGAAAAACTGTTTTTT.

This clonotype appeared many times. The CDR3 loop reads CASSLEAASGSYEQYF. DNA of the CDR3: TGTGCCAGCAGCTTAGAGGCGGCTAGCGGATCCTACGAGCAGTACTTC. The chain recombines TRBV7-6 with TRBJ2-7, with 7 nucleotides matching TRBD2. The germline gives CDR1 SGHVS, CDR2 FNYEAQ. The CDR3 has 16 amino acids. V lost 1 base and J lost 1; bases outside the gene matches: 7.

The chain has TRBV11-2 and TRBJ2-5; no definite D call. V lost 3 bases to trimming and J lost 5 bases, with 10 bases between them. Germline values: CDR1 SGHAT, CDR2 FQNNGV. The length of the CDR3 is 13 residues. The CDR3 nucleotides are TGTGCCAGCAGCTTGGGGATAGGGGAGACCCAGTACTTC. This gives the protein CASSLGIGETQYF.

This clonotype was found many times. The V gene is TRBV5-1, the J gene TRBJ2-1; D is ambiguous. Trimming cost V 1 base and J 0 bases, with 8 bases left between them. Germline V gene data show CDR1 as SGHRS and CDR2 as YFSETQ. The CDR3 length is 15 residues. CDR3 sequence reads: CASSLRMSSYNEQFF. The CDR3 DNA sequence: TGCGCCAGCAGCTTGAGGATGAGCTCCTACAATGAGCAGTTCTTC.

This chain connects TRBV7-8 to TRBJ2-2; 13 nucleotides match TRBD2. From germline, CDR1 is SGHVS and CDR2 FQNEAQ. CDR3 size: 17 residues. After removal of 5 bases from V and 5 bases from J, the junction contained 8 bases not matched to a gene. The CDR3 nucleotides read TGTGCCAGCAGCCCACCCGGACTAGCGGGAGTAACCGGGGAGCTGTTTTTT. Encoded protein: CASSPPGLAGVTGELFF.

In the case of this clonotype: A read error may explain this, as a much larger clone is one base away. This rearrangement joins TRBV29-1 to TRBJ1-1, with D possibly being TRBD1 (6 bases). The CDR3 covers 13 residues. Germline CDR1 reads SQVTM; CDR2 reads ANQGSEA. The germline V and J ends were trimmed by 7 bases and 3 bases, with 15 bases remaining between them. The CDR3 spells CSALGGTDTEAFF. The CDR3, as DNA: TGCAGCGCCCTAGGGGGGACCGACACTGAAGCTTTCTTT.

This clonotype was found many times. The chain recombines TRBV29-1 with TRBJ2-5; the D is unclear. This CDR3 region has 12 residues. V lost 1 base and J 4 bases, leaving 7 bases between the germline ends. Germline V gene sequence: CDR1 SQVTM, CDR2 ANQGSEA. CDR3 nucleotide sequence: TGCAGCGTTGAAGGGGTTCCAGAGACCCAGTACTTC. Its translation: CSVEGVPETQYF.

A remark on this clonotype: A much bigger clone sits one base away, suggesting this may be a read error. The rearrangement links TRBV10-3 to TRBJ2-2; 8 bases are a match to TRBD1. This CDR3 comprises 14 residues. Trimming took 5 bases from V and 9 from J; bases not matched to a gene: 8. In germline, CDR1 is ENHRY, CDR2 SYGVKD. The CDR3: CAISNEQGDRELFF. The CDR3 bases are TGTGCCATCAGTAACGAACAGGGGGACCGGGAGCTGTTTTTT.

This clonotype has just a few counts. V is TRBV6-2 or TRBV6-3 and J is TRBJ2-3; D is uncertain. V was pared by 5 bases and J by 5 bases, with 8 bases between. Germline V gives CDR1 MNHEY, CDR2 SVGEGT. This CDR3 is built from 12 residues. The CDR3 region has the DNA TGTGCCAGCAGTCATCGGCGAGATACGCAGTATTTT. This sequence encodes CASSHRRDTQYF.

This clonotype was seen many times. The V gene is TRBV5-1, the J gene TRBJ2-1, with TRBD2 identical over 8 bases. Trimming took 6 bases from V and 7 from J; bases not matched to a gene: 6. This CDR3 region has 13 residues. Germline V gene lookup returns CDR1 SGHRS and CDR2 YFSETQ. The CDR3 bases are TGCGCCAGCAAAGCGGGAGCGGGGAATGAGCAGTTCTTC. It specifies CASKAGAGNEQFF. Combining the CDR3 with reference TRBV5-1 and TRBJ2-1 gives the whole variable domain KAGVTQTPRYLIKTRGQQVTLSCSPISGHRSVSWYQQTPGQGLQFLFEYFSETQRNKGNFPGRFSGRQFSNSRSEMNVSTLELGDSALYLCASKAGAGNEQFFGPGTRLTVL.

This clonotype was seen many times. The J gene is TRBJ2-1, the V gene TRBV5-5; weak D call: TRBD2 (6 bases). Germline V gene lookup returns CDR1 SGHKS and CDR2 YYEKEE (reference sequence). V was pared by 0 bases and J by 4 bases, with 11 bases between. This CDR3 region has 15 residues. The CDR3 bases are TGTGCCAGCAGCTTGGGCGGGACGGCATACAATGAGCAGTTCTTC. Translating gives CASSLGGTAYNEQFF.

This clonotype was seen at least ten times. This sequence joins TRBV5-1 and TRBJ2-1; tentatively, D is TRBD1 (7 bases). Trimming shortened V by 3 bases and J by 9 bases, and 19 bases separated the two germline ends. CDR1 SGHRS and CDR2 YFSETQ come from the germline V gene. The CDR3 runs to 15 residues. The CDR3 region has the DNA TGCGCCAGCAGCTGGGACGACAGGGTACTAGCTGAGCAGTTCTTC. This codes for CASSWDDRVLAEQFF.

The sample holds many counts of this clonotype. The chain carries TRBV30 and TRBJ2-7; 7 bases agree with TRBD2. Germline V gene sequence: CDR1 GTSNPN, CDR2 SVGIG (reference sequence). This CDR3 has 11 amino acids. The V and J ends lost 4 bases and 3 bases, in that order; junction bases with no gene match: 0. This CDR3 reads CAWTSGYEQYF. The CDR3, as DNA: TGTGCCTGGACTAGCGGCTACGAGCAGTACTTC.

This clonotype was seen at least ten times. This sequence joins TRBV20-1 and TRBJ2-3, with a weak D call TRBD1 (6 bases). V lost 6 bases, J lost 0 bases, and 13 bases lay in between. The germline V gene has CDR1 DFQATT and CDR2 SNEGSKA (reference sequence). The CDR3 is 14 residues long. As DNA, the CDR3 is TGCAGTGCCTCAGGGGTTCCTAGCACAGATACGCAGTATTTT. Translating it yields CSASGVPSTDTQYF.